The entry below describes one T cell receptor (beta chain). Its antigen is not known. This CDR3 contains 15 residues. J lost 5 bases, V lost 6 bases, and 7 bases had no gene match. Germline CDR1 and CDR2: SEHNR and FQNEAQ (reference sequence). This specimen belongs to a study of CD8+ T cells in alopecia areata. Study-wide context: Treated patients were given oral tofacitinib, which was dosed at 5 to 10 mg twice daily. The protocol delivered tofacitinib for 6 to 18 months, then withdrew it for 6 months.

Study-wide results and limits: Clonality was higher in lesional than normal scalp, especially in alopecia totalis/universalis.

The sequencing template was cDNA reverse transcribed from extracted RNA. Generated by immunoSEQ multiplex PCR, the TCRdb table keeps only in-frame clones and is missing some. The repertoire consists of 150,000 to 200,000 clones, with about 67% occurring once and the leading ten covering roughly 10%. Researchers gathered lesional scalp punch biopsies and peripheral blood from patients with alopecia areata. The source is a human donor with alopecia areata. V and J are TRBV7-9 and TRBJ2-7, with 13 bases identical to TRBD2. The sample was CD8+ T cells sorted from blood, taken at week 0. DNA of the CDR3: TGTGCCAGCAGTTTGGGGGGACTAGCGGGAAACGAGCAGTACTTC. This codes for CASSLGGLAGNEQYF.